This TCR beta chain was captured in a study of T cell responses to AZD1222 COVID-19 vaccine. Produced via immunoSEQ multiplex PCR; TCRdb's table is partial and in-frame only. The sample lists under 110,000 clones; roughly nine tenths were seen once. This CDR3 spans 13 amino acids. V shed 6 bases, J shed 5 bases, and the junction held 3 bases outside the gene matches. Germline assignment: CDR1 ENHRY and CDR2 SYGVKD. This receptor was taken from an adult in good health. This rearrangement joins TRBV10-3 to TRBJ2-5; 10 nucleotides align to TRBD1. Source: peripheral blood, taken on day 0 of AZD1222 vaccination. CDR3 sequence: CAISGTGEETQYF. In DNA, the CDR3 is TGTGCCATCAGCGGGACAGGGGAGGAGACCCAGTACTTC.